Below, 26 T cell receptor beta chains from the same sample are listed, as sequenced in a study of identical twins. TCRdb itself ran the 5' RACE reads through MiXCR, one entry per CDR3 protein. The sample holds around 690,000 distinct CDR3 sequences, around 21% seen once. Separately, the same data were catalogued under a study of T cells expressing NK-cell markers.

The sample comprised PBMCs. Every receptor here comes from a woman aged 18-29 years in good health.

The sample holds a few counts of this clonotype. This chain joins TRBV6-5 and TRBJ2-1; 11 nucleotides align to TRBD2. Germline V gene data show CDR1 as MNHEY and CDR2 as SVGAGI. V shed 4 bases, J shed 6 bases, and the junction held 8 bases outside the gene matches. The CDR3 extends over 16 amino acids. CDR3 sequence: CASSSSLAGAPNEQFF. The CDR3 bases are TGTGCCAGCAGTTCCTCACTAGCGGGAGCCCCCAATGAGCAGTTCTTC.

V gene TRBV20-1 combines with J gene TRBJ2-7; a possible D gene is TRBD1 (5 bases). The V end lost 0 bases, the J end lost 2 bases, and 8 bases lay between the germline ends. This CDR3 has 13 amino acids. Germline-derived CDR1 and CDR2 are DFQATT and SNEGSKA (reference sequence). For the CDR3, the DNA is TGCAGTGCTAGAGATCCGGACACCTACGAGCAGTACTTC. It is translated as CSARDPDTYEQYF.

The CDR3 nucleotides are TGTGCCAGCAGCCAGGGACGCGGGATGGGGACCCAGTACTTC. It yields the protein CASSQGRGMGTQYF. The rearrangement links TRBV7-2 to TRBJ2-5; possibly TRBD2 for D (6 bases). Deletions cut 5 bases from V and 7 bases from J, with 17 bases between. This CDR3 is 14 amino acids long. The germline CDR1 and CDR2 sequences are SGHTA and FQGNSA.

The V call is TRBV12-3 or TRBV12-4, the J call TRBJ2-1; 9 bases align to TRBD2. With 4 bases clipped from V and 4 bases from J, the junction kept 8 bases outside the gene matches. This CDR3 region has 16 residues. Here the CDR3 reads CASSSGEGLAYNEQFF. CDR3 sequence (DNA): TGTGCCAGCAGTTCTGGAGAGGGACTAGCATACAATGAGCAGTTCTTC.

The V gene is TRBV12-3 or TRBV12-4, the J gene TRBJ2-5; D is possibly TRBD2 (6 bases). The V and J ends lost 0 bases and 8 bases respectively, with 16 bases between them. CDR3 size: 15 residues. This CDR3 is CASSLALRGEETQYF. In DNA, the CDR3 is TGTGCCAGCAGTTTAGCGCTGCGCGGGGAGGAAACCCAGTACTTC.

This clonotype was recorded only once. The rearrangement joins TRBV6-5 to TRBJ2-6, with no clear D. V lost 2 bases and J lost 4, with 6 bases in between. The V gene's germline CDR1 is MNHEY and CDR2 SVGAGI. The CDR3 consists of 14 residues. The CDR3 is CASSYVTGANVLTF. CDR3 bases: TGTGCCAGCAGTTACGTAACCGGGGCCAACGTCCTGACTTTC.

This clonotype was detected many times. The chain is built from TRBV10-3 and TRBJ2-1, with TRBD2 as a possible D gene (5 bases). Trimming stripped 11 bases from V and 9 bases from J, with 14 bases between. CDR3 size: 11 residues. CDR1 and CDR2 (germline): ENHRY, SYGVKD. The CDR3 spells CAVEGLGEQFF. Written as DNA, the CDR3 is TGTGCCGTCGAGGGTCTGGGTGAGCAGTTCTTC.

This clonotype was observed a few times. This chain uses TRBV12-3 or TRBV12-4 with TRBJ1-6; D might be TRBD1 (6 bases). This CDR3 has 13 amino acids. Trimming left V 2 bases short and J 10 bases short, with 9 bases between. As DNA, the CDR3 is TGTGCCAGCAGTTTACAGGGGATATCACCCCTCCACTTT. Translation: CASSLQGISPLHF.

The chain recombines TRBV5-1 with TRBJ2-3; the match to TRBD2 covers 10 bases. Trimming at V came to 3 bases and at J to 6 bases, leaving 4 bases not matched to a gene. In germline, CDR1 is SGHRS, CDR2 YFSETQ. This CDR3 is 14 amino acids long. DNA of the CDR3: TGCGCCAGCAGCTCACTAGCGGGAAAGGATACGCAGTATTTT. Translating gives CASSSLAGKDTQYF.

The chain employs TRBV7-9 and TRBJ1-2, with 9 bases aligning to TRBD1. Germline CDR1 reads SEHNR; CDR2 reads FQNEAQ (reference sequence). The V gene end was trimmed by 4 bases and the J gene end by 4 bases; junction bases not matched to a gene: 13. CDR3 size: 17 residues. In DNA form, the CDR3 reads TGTGCCAGCAGCTCAACAATCCGGGACAGGGACCTCTATGGCTACACCTTC. Protein sequence: CASSSTIRDRDLYGYTF.

This clonotype showed up just a few times. The CDR3 DNA reads as TGCAGTGCCACAGGGGGAAATACCAATACGCAGTATTTT. Amino acids: CSATGGNTNTQYF. The chain has TRBV20-1 and TRBJ2-3; 8 nucleotides agree with TRBD1. The CDR3 sequence is 13 residues long. After removal of 6 bases from V and 7 bases from J, the junction contained 9 bases not matched to a gene. The germline V gene has CDR1 DFQATT and CDR2 SNEGSKA (reference sequence).

This clonotype has only a few counts. This chain joins TRBV9 and TRBJ1-1; TRBD1 matches at 9 bases. This CDR3 has 14 residues. Trimming took 2 bases from V and 3 from J; bases not matched to a gene: 2. In germline, CDR1 is SGDLS, CDR2 YYNGEE. As DNA, the CDR3 is TGTGCCAGCAGCGTCGGACAGGGGTACACTGAAGCTTTCTTT. This encodes CASSVGQGYTEAFF.

This clonotype has only a few counts. V gene TRBV3-1 combines with J gene TRBJ2-3, with D unclear. Germline CDR1 LGHDT, CDR2 YNNKEL (reference sequence). The V end was cut by 1 base, the J end by 5 bases, with 16 bases between. CDR3 size: 16 residues. The CDR3 DNA reads TGTGCCAGCAGCCAAGGTCGCCTCGCCTTGGGAGATACGCAGTATTTT. This translates into CASSQGRLALGDTQYF.

This clonotype was found a few times. This sequence joins TRBV29-1 and TRBJ2-2; no clear D gene. CDR1 is SQVTM, CDR2 ANQGSEA, per germline. Trimming took 6 bases from V and 4 from J, leaving 18 bases between them. This CDR3 comprises 15 residues. The CDR3 loop reads CSVTDGRRGTGELFF. CDR3 DNA: TGCAGCGTCACCGACGGGCGACGAGGCACCGGGGAGCTGTTTTTT.

The chain is built from TRBV5-1 and TRBJ2-2, with D tentatively TRBD1 (6 bases). The CDR3 loop spans 13 amino acids. The V gene's germline CDR1 is SGHRS and CDR2 YFSETQ. Trimming left V 4 bases short and J 7 bases short, with 11 bases between. CDR3 DNA sequence: TGCGCCAGCAGCCCGGACAGTTACGGGGAGCTGTTTTTT. Its protein product is CASSPDSYGELFF. The entire variable domain, with the rest obtained from reference TRBV5-1 and TRBJ2-2, is as follows: KAGVTQTPRYLIKTRGQQVTLSCSPISGHRSVSWYQQTPGQGLQFLFEYFSETQRNKGNFPGRFSGRQFSNSRSEMNVSTLELGDSALYLCASSPDSYGELFFGEGSRLTVL.

This clonotype was seen a few times. The rearrangement links TRBV12-3 or TRBV12-4 to TRBJ2-1, with 14 nucleotides matching TRBD2. CDR3 length: 16 residues. Trimming at V came to 6 bases and at J to 5 bases, leaving 6 bases not matched to a gene. The CDR3 nucleotides read TGTGCCAGCAGACTTTGGACTAGCGGGAGGAACAATGAGCAGTTCTTC. It codes for CASRLWTSGRNNEQFF.

The J gene is TRBJ2-3, the V gene TRBV12-3 or TRBV12-4, with a tentative D call TRBD2 (5 bases). This CDR3 contains 15 residues. V lost 1 base to trimming and J lost 4 bases, with 12 bases between them. Here the CDR3 DNA reads TGTGCCAGCAGTTTAGACCTAGCTCGGGCAGATACGCAGTATTTT. It yields the protein CASSLDLARADTQYF.

This clonotype was observed at least ten times. The chain has TRBV7-9 and TRBJ1-5; D not resolved. This CDR3 is built from 12 residues. Trimming removed 4 bases at V and 10 bases at J, with 11 bases between. Per germline, CDR1 SEHNR and CDR2 FQNEAQ (reference sequence). The CDR3 DNA is TGTGCCAGCAGCTCGGAAATCCGCCCCCAGCATTTT. Protein sequence: CASSSEIRPQHF.

The chain links TRBV6-5 to TRBJ2-7; TRBD1 might be the D (6 bases). V was cut by 0 bases and J by 7 bases, with 10 bases left in between. Germline V gene lookup returns CDR1 MNHEY and CDR2 SVGAGI. The CDR3 runs 13 residues. This chain's CDR3 is CASSYSLRGEQYF. The CDR3, as DNA: TGTGCCAGCAGTTACTCTTTGAGGGGGGAGCAGTACTTC.

Only a few counts were recorded for this clonotype. The rearrangement links TRBV20-1 to TRBJ2-1, with TRBD2 as a possible D gene (6 bases). Trimming took 2 bases from V and 8 from J, leaving 16 bases between them. CDR1 is DFQATT, CDR2 SNEGSKA, per germline (reference sequence). The CDR3 is 14 residues long. DNA of the CDR3: TGCAGTGCTAGAAGGGCTAGCGTAGGGGATGAGCAGTTCTTC. Amino acid sequence: CSARRASVGDEQFF.

V usage is TRBV20-1 and J usage is TRBJ2-1, with a possible D match to TRBD1 (5 bases). Trimming took off 6 bases at V and 6 bases at J, with 12 bases between the two ends. CDR1 and CDR2 from the germline V gene are DFQATT and SNEGSKA (reference sequence). The CDR3 totals 12 residues. CDR3 in DNA: TGCAGTGCCCCGACAGTCCGCAATGAGCAGTTCTTC. This translates into CSAPTVRNEQFF.

This clonotype was recorded many times. V gene TRBV24-1 combines with J gene TRBJ2-3; perhaps TRBD2 as D (6 bases). The CDR3 runs to 13 residues. V lost 4 bases, J lost 5 bases, and 9 bases lay in between. The germline V gene encodes CDR1 KGHDR and CDR2 SFDVKD. The CDR3 spells CATSDVGGDTQYF. As DNA, the CDR3 is TGTGCCACCAGTGACGTGGGGGGAGATACGCAGTATTTT.

This clonotype has ten or more counts. The chain combines TRBV20-1 with TRBJ2-5; tentatively, D is TRBD1 or TRBD2 (5 bases each). Germline-derived CDR1 and CDR2 are DFQATT and SNEGSKA (reference sequence). The CDR3 spans 14 residues. CDR3 sequence reads: CAAPLGTTGETQYF. DNA of the CDR3: TGCGCAGCCCCCCTAGGGACCACCGGAGAGACCCAGTACTTC.

The chain joins TRBV20-1 to TRBJ1-2; D might be TRBD1 (6 bases). Between the trimmed V and J ends, which lost 5 bases and 1 base, there was a span of 14 bases. The germline V gene encodes CDR1 DFQATT and CDR2 SNEGSKA (reference sequence). This CDR3 contains 14 residues. The CDR3 protein is CSAAGQKNNYGYTF. CDR3 DNA: TGCAGTGCTGCCGGACAGAAGAATAACTATGGCTACACCTTC.

To note about this clonotype: The junction departs from the called germline gene at one end, perhaps through a read error. This sequence joins TRBV12-3 or TRBV12-4 and TRBJ2-7; 9 bases line up with TRBD2. The CDR3 is 15 amino acids. The CDR3 nucleotides are TGTGCCAGCAGCTGGAGGGGGACTAGCTCCAACGAGCAGTACTTC. Translation gives CASSWRGTSSNEQYF.

A note on this clonotype: One junction end does not reproduce the germline sequence, and a read error may be involved. The CDR3 region is CASSRRPGQGPNEQFF. DNA of the CDR3: TGTGCTAGCAGCCGAAGACCAGGACAGGGTCCGAATGAGCAGTTCTTC. The chain couples TRBV7-7 to TRBJ2-1, with TRBD1 matching 8 bases. Looked up from germline, CDR1 is SSHAT and CDR2 is FNYEAQ (reference sequence). The CDR3 covers 16 residues.